These T cell receptor beta chains were read from a single sample in a study of T-cell reconstitution after alpha-beta-depleted transplantation in children. MiXCR, applied by TCRdb to the PCR reads, yields one record per CDR3 protein. This sample has more than 550,000 distinct CDR3 sequences, with 8% to 11% found just once. The starting material was PBMCs from the stem cell graft donor, obtained from the stem cell graft. The source of these receptors is a human donor who donated a stem cell graft to a child with acute myeloid leukemia. Both conserved end residues are part of each CDR3. Each record gives: V gene, clone size, D gene, J gene, CDR3 protein, CDR3 DNA. The D gene is left open where the match is weak. The listing skips clone size in some rows; elsewhere it reads once, few, many or a size class.

TRBV29-1	many	TRBD2	TRBJ2-1	CSVLVGLAGNEQFF	TGCAGCGTTCTGGTCGGACTAGCGGGGAATGAGCAGTTCTTC
TRBV20-1	many	TRBD2	TRBJ2-5	CSASNLAGARETQYF	TGCAGTGCTAGTAACCTAGCGGGAGCGAGGGAGACCCAGTACTTC
TRBV15	few	TRBD2	TRBJ2-7	CATSRDLAGGPNSYEQYF	TGTGCCACCAGCAGAGATTTAGCGGGAGGGCCGAATTCCTACGAGCAGTACTTC
TRBV7-3	few	.	TRBJ1-1	CASSSGSEAFF	TGTGCCAGCAGCTCTGGCTCTGAAGCTTTCTTT
TRBV4-2	few	TRBD2	TRBJ2-3	CASSQDQVIGGRDTQYF	TGTGCCAGCAGCCAAGATCAGGTAATCGGCGGGAGAGATACGCAGTATTTT
TRBV29-1	few	.	TRBJ1-1	CSVESSGSTEAFF	TGCAGCGTTGAATCGTCTGGTAGTACTGAAGCTTTCTTT
TRBV11-3	few	.	TRBJ2-3	CASSPGVQRSVDTQYF	TGTGCCAGCAGCCCCGGGGTTCAGCGGTCGGTAGATACGCAGTATTTT
TRBV6-1	many	.	TRBJ1-3	CASRMTSSGNTIYF	TGTGCCAGCAGAATGACGTCCTCTGGAAACACCATATATTTT
TRBV10-3	many	TRBD1	TRBJ2-7	CAISESGRGYEQYF	TGTGCCATCAGTGAGTCGGGCAGGGGGTACGAGCAGTACTTC
TRBV4-1	few	.	TRBJ1-3	CASSQVTRGKGNTIYF	TGCGCCAGCAGCCAAGTGACCCGGGGGAAAGGAAACACCATATATTTT
TRBV30	.	.	TRBJ2-2	CAWSGVAWTGELFF	TGTGCCTGGAGTGGGGTAGCGTGGACCGGGGAGCTGTTTTTT
TRBV5-1	few	.	TRBJ2-7	CASSLVAAGPLEQYF	TGCGCCAGCAGCTTGGTAGCGGCGGGGCCCCTCGAGCAGTACTTC
TRBV7-3	many	.	TRBJ1-6	CASSLSVYSPLHF	TGTGCCAGCAGCTTAAGCGTTTATTCACCCCTCCACTTT
TRBV20-1	.	TRBD1	TRBJ2-3	CSVSTQGGTDTQYF	TGCAGTGTCTCCACTCAGGGGGGCACAGATACGCAGTATTTT
TRBV12-3/TRBV12-4	many	.	TRBJ2-7	CASSPLPRSGEQYF	TGTGCCAGCAGTCCCCTCCCCAGGTCGGGGGAGCAGTACTTC
TRBV9	.	.	TRBJ1-5	CASSVEGSNQPQHF	TGTGCCAGCAGCGTAGAGGGCAGCAATCAGCCCCAGCATTTT
TRBV7-2	many	TRBD1	TRBJ2-5	CASSSGDRERERETQYF	TGTGCCAGCAGCTCGGGGGACAGGGAACGGGAGCGAGAGACCCAGTACTTC
TRBV30	.	.	TRBJ2-1	CAWSGGEQFF	TGTGCCTGGAGTGGGGGGGAGCAGTTCTTC
TRBV10-2	few	.	TRBJ2-7	CASSESVGLRAYEQYF	TGCGCCAGCAGTGAATCGGTCGGACTCAGGGCCTACGAGCAGTACTTC
TRBV5-4	few	.	TRBJ1-4	CASSLKGVDEKLFF	TGTGCCAGCAGCCTTAAGGGGGTTGACGAAAAACTGTTTTTT
TRBV27	many	.	TRBJ1-3	CASSIRLGDTIYF	TGTGCCAGCAGTATCAGACTAGGAGACACCATATATTTT
TRBV12-3/TRBV12-4	many	TRBD2	TRBJ2-3	CASSREMGGNRADTQYF	TGTGCCAGCAGTCGCGAGATGGGGGGGAATCGCGCAGATACGCAGTATTTT
TRBV4-2	few	TRBD2	TRBJ2-7	CASSRTSGSLYEQYF	TGTGCCAGCAGCAGGACTAGCGGGAGTCTATACGAGCAGTACTTC
TRBV24-1	.	.	TRBJ2-5	CATSDQGTAGETQYF	TGTGCCACCAGTGACCAGGGGACCGCCGGTGAGACCCAGTACTTC
TRBV29-1	many	.	TRBJ2-7	CSVDGSLGSEQYF	TGCAGCGTTGATGGGTCCTTAGGAAGCGAGCAGTACTTC
TRBV6-5	many	.	TRBJ2-7	CASRSRAYEQYF	TGTGCCAGCAGATCCCGGGCCTACGAGCAGTACTTC
TRBV18	few	.	TRBJ2-2	CASSPGGASTGELFF	TGTGCCAGCTCACCAGGGGGCGCGAGCACCGGGGAGCTGTTTTTT
TRBV20-1	few	.	TRBJ1-2	CSAPMNTIINYGYTF	TGCAGTGCACCGATGAACACTATCATCAACTATGGCTACACCTTC
TRBV20-1	few	.	TRBJ2-7	CSARVGVMDEQYF	TGCAGTGCTAGAGTCGGGGTCATGGACGAGCAGTACTTC
TRBV20-1	many	TRBD1	TRBJ2-7	CSARSRDRIYEQYF	TGCAGTGCTAGATCCCGGGACAGGATCTACGAGCAGTACTTC
TRBV19	few	TRBD2	TRBJ2-1	CASSSGGAGRNEQFF	TGTGCCAGTAGTTCCGGTGGAGCGGGACGCAATGAGCAGTTCTTC
TRBV5-1	.	.	TRBJ2-7	CASSLGRGGTGEQYF	TGCGCCAGCAGCTTAGGTCGAGGGGGTACGGGCGAGCAGTACTTC
TRBV24-1	many	.	TRBJ2-7	CATSDLSRQFYEQYF	TGTGCCACCAGTGACCTCTCCCGACAGTTCTACGAGCAGTACTTC
TRBV20-1	many	.	TRBJ1-5	CSARVQGRGQPQHF	TGCAGTGCTAGAGTCCAGGGGAGGGGTCAGCCCCAGCATTTT
TRBV2	.	TRBD2	TRBJ2-7	CASHTSGQSYEQYF	TGTGCCAGCCACACTAGCGGGCAATCCTACGAGCAGTACTTC
TRBV3-1	once	TRBD2	TRBJ2-7	CASSQLREKREQYF	TGTGCCAGCAGCCAACTGCGGGAGAAACGCGAGCAGTACTTC
TRBV2	.	.	TRBJ1-5	CASSEWGPNQPQHF	TGTGCCAGCAGTGAATGGGGACCGAATCAGCCCCAGCATTTT
TRBV28	.	TRBD1	TRBJ2-1	CASMGAGTGTNEQFF	TGTGCCAGCATGGGGGCCGGGACAGGGACCAATGAGCAGTTCTTC
TRBV20-1	few	TRBD1	TRBJ1-4	CSARPGQGVEKLFF	TGCAGTGCTCGACCGGGACAGGGAGTAGAAAAACTGTTTTTT
TRBV9	few	TRBD1	TRBJ1-2	CASSVGAGGLYGYTF	TGTGCCAGCAGCGTAGGGGCAGGGGGCCTCTATGGCTACACCTTC
TRBV7-2	few	.	TRBJ2-5	CASSLTQGRGETQYF	TGTGCCAGCAGCTTAACCCAGGGGCGAGGAGAGACCCAGTACTTC
TRBV7-3	few	TRBD1	TRBJ2-5	CASGQGSQETQYF	TGTGCCAGCGGACAGGGGTCCCAAGAGACCCAGTACTTC
TRBV29-1	many	.	TRBJ2-3	CSARPGSSTDTQYF	TGCAGCGCCCGTCCCGGGAGCAGCACAGATACGCAGTATTTT
TRBV4-3	.	TRBD2	TRBJ2-1	CASSQDALAGSSYNEQFF	TGCGCCAGCAGCCAAGATGCGCTAGCGGGATCATCCTACAATGAGCAGTTCTTC
TRBV20-1	many	TRBD2	TRBJ2-3	CSAISGSLADTQYF	TGCAGTGCCATAAGCGGGAGTCTCGCAGATACGCAGTATTTT
TRBV5-6	few	.	TRBJ1-3	CASRLRGGFSGNTIYF	TGTGCCAGCAGGCTTCGGGGAGGATTCTCTGGAAACACCATATATTTT
TRBV20-1	many	.	TRBJ2-3	CSAILDGVTDTQYF	TGCAGTGCTATCCTGGACGGGGTCACAGATACGCAGTATTTT
TRBV6-5	many	TRBD1	TRBJ2-7	CASSFRQGLLEQYF	TGTGCCAGCAGTTTCCGACAGGGGCTGCTCGAGCAGTACTTC
TRBV15	few	.	TRBJ1-2	CATSRDYGWGRDSNYGYTF	TGTGCCACCAGCAGAGATTATGGTTGGGGCAGAGACAGTAACTATGGCTACACCTTC
TRBV30	.	.	TRBJ2-7	CAWSGGVQQYF	TGTGCCTGGAGTGGAGGTGTCCAGCAGTACTTC
TRBV6-5	.	TRBD2	TRBJ2-3	CASSLAGGSADTQYF	TGTGCCAGCAGTTTAGCGGGAGGGTCGGCAGATACGCAGTATTTT
TRBV6-5	.	.	TRBJ1-1	CASSYFGNTEAFF	TGTGCCAGCAGTTACTTTGGAAACACTGAAGCTTTCTTT
TRBV14	many	.	TRBJ2-7	CASSQKVAGPTYEQYF	TGTGCCAGCAGCCAAAAGGTCGCAGGACCCACCTACGAGCAGTACTTC
TRBV18	.	TRBD1	TRBJ1-4	CASLGQPNEKLFF	TGTGCCAGCTTGGGACAGCCGAATGAAAAACTGTTTTTT
TRBV20-1	few	TRBD1	TRBJ1-3	CSASTDRASGNTIYF	TGCAGTGCTAGTACCGACAGGGCCTCTGGAAACACCATATATTTT